The 23 T cell receptor beta chains in this list originate from one sample, sequenced in a study of blood T cell repertoires in COVID-19. Data came from immunoSEQ multiplex PCR; TCRdb stores just in-frame clones and leaves some out. The profile shows about 59,000 clones, more than 75% of them singletons. The sequenced sample was peripheral blood. These receptors originate from a man in his sixties with acute or convalescent COVID-19.

The chain has TRBV18 and TRBJ1-1; tentatively, D is TRBD1 (6 bases). Trimming cost V 3 bases and J 4 bases, with 15 bases left between them. Germline loops: CDR1 KGHSH, CDR2 LQKENI. This CDR3 region has 15 residues. CDR3 region: CASSPLQGGGTEAFF. Here the CDR3 DNA reads TGTGCCAGCTCACCGCTACAGGGCGGTGGCACTGAAGCTTTCTTT. The whole variable domain, filled in from reference TRBV18 and TRBJ1-1, reads NAGVMQNPRHLVRRRGQEARLRCSPMKGHSHVYWYRQLPEEGLKFMVYLQKENIIDESGMPKERFSAEFPKEGPSILRIQQVVRGDSAAYFCASSPLQGGGTEAFFGQGTRLTVV.

The gene calls are TRBV19 and TRBJ2-7; tentative D call: TRBD1 (6 bases). Germline V lookup: CDR1 LNHDA, CDR2 SQIVND (reference sequence). This CDR3 spans 13 amino acids. V lost 5 bases and J lost 4, with 12 bases in between. The CDR3 DNA reads TGTGCCAGTAGTCCGGGACACCGATACGAGCAGTACTTC. Its translation: CASSPGHRYEQYF.

The chain links TRBV3-1 (or the pseudogene TRBV3-2) to TRBJ1-3; D is perhaps TRBD1 (6 bases). Germline CDR1 is LGHDT and CDR2 is YNNKEL (reference sequence). The length of the CDR3 is 15 residues. V lost 6 bases to trimming and J lost 2 bases, with 14 bases between them. CDR3 region: CASSPPGVTGNTIYF. CDR3 nucleotides: TGTGCCAGCAGTCCACCAGGGGTAACTGGAAACACCATATATTTT.

This clone was observed a single time. V and J are TRBV28 and TRBJ2-7; D is perhaps TRBD1 (5 bases). V was trimmed by 1 base and J by 9 bases, leaving 13 bases between them. This CDR3 has 13 amino acids. The germline gives CDR1 MDHEN, CDR2 SYDVKM. The CDR3 bases are TGTGCCAGCAGTTTATACCAGGACCAGGGGCAGTACTTC. As protein: CASSLYQDQGQYF. Complete variable domain (other parts from reference TRBV28 and TRBJ2-7): DVKVTQSSRYLVKRTGEKVFLECVQDMDHENMFWYRQDPGLGLRLIYFSYDVKMKEKGDIPEGYSVSREKKERFSLILESASTNQTSMYLCASSLYQDQGQYFGPGTRLTVT.

This clone appeared a single time. The V gene is TRBV15, the J gene TRBJ2-5; maybe TRBD2 (5 bases). With 0 bases removed from V and 3 bases from J, the gap between germline ends came to 11 bases. The germline gives CDR1 LNHNV, CDR2 YYDKDF (reference sequence). The CDR3 is 15 amino acids. In DNA form, the CDR3 reads TGTGCCACCAGCAGAGATCGGACTTGGAAAGAGACCCAGTACTTC. Its protein product is CATSRDRTWKETQYF.

The chain is built from TRBV20-1 and TRBJ2-5, with D tentatively TRBD2 (6 bases). The germline gives CDR1 DFQATT, CDR2 SNEGSKA (reference sequence). V was pared by 3 bases and J by 4 bases, with 15 bases between. The CDR3 consists of 14 residues. This CDR3 is CSASPIAVGETQYF. In nucleotides, the CDR3 is TGCAGTGCTAGTCCAATAGCGGTGGGAGAGACCCAGTACTTC.

The chain joins TRBV5-1 to TRBJ1-4, with D possibly being TRBD1 (5 bases). Deletions cut 3 bases from V and 4 bases from J, with 13 bases between. The CDR3 spans 15 residues. Germline V lookup: CDR1 SGHRS, CDR2 YFSETQ. Here the CDR3 DNA reads TGCGCCAGCAGCTCGAGGTCAGGGAATAATGAAAAACTGTTTTTT. Translation: CASSSRSGNNEKLFF.

Many counts were recorded for this clone. The chain has TRBV18 and TRBJ2-7, with TRBD2 as a possible D gene (5 bases). Germline V gene data show CDR1 as KGHSH and CDR2 as LQKENI. V shed 0 bases and J shed 2 bases, with 14 bases lying between them. The CDR3 consists of 16 residues. The CDR3 coding sequence is TGTGCCAGCTCACCACCCGGGATATTACCTACCTACGAGCAGTACTTC. Its translation is CASSPPGILPTYEQYF. Using reference TRBV18 and TRBJ2-7 for the parts outside the CDR3, the full variable domain is NAGVMQNPRHLVRRRGQEARLRCSPMKGHSHVYWYRQLPEEGLKFMVYLQKENIIDESGMPKERFSAEFPKEGPSILRIQQVVRGDSAAYFCASSPPGILPTYEQYFGPGTRLTVT.

This rearrangement joins TRBV10-3 to TRBJ2-7; TRBD2 agrees at 13 bases. After removal of 6 bases from V and 6 bases from J, the junction contained 5 bases not matched to a gene. Germline V gives CDR1 ENHRY, CDR2 SYGVKD. This CDR3 has 14 amino acids. The CDR3 DNA reads as TGTGCCATCAGCACTAGCGGGGGGGCTATCGAGCAGTACTTC. It codes for CAISTSGGAIEQYF.

V gene TRBV7-9 combines with J gene TRBJ1-3; D gene unclear. CDR1 and CDR2 from the germline V gene are SEHNR and FQNEAQ (reference sequence). The CDR3 has 15 residues. V was pared by 1 base and J by 0 bases, with 7 bases between. In DNA form, the CDR3 reads TGTGCCAGCAGCTTAGGTGTAATCTCTGGAAACACCATATATTTT. It is translated as CASSLGVISGNTIYF.

The rearrangement joins TRBV5-4 to TRBJ2-1; 7 bases agree with TRBD2. This CDR3 is 15 amino acids long. Per the germline V gene, CDR1 is SGHNT and CDR2 is YYREEE (reference sequence). The V and J ends lost 1 base and 1 base, in that order; junction bases with no gene match: 2. CDR3 sequence: CASSLSGVSYNEQFF. The CDR3 nucleotides are TGTGCCAGCAGCTTGAGCGGGGTGTCCTACAATGAGCAGTTCTTC.

The gene calls are TRBV30 and TRBJ1-4; perhaps TRBD1 as D (6 bases). Germline V gene lookup returns CDR1 GTSNPN and CDR2 SVGIG (reference sequence). CDR3 size: 13 residues. V lost 1 base and J 4 bases, leaving 7 bases between the germline ends. The CDR3 DNA reads TGTGCCTGGAGTGGCAGGGGTAATGAAAAACTGTTTTTT. Translation gives CAWSGRGNEKLFF.

This rearrangement joins TRBV28 to TRBJ1-4, with D possibly matching TRBD1 (5 bases). Germline V gene sequence: CDR1 MDHEN, CDR2 SYDVKM. V was clipped by 5 bases and J by 3 bases, with 19 bases between them. The CDR3 loop spans 17 amino acids. DNA for the CDR3: TGTGCCAGCAGTGTCCCGGGACTCAAAAAGCCTAATGAAAAACTGTTTTTT. The encoded protein is CASSVPGLKKPNEKLFF.

The rearrangement uses TRBV5-1 and TRBJ2-7; 7 nucleotides line up with TRBD2. Trimming took 4 bases from V and 0 from J; bases not matched to a gene: 7. The CDR3 is 15 residues long. Germline loops: CDR1 SGHRS, CDR2 YFSETQ. CDR3 DNA: TGCGCCAGCAGCCCGGCGGCGGGGGACTCCTACGAGCAGTACTTC. The encoded protein is CASSPAAGDSYEQYF.

This clone came up once. This chain uses TRBV19 with TRBJ2-1, with TRBD1 matching over 9 bases. Germline V gene sequence: CDR1 LNHDA, CDR2 SQIVND (reference sequence). The CDR3 has 15 residues. V shed 6 bases, J shed 6 bases, and the junction held 9 bases outside the gene matches. CDR3 region: CASRVGTGTVNEQFF. Written as DNA, the CDR3 is TGTGCCAGTAGAGTAGGGACAGGGACTGTCAATGAGCAGTTCTTC.

The chain couples TRBV6-5 to TRBJ1-6; the match to TRBD1 covers 7 bases. CDR1 is MNHEY and CDR2 is SVGAGI in the germline V gene. The V gene end was trimmed by 6 bases and the J gene end by 13 bases; junction bases not matched to a gene: 9. The CDR3 is 13 residues long. DNA of the CDR3: TGTGCCAGCAGGTTCAGGGGGGTTGGGCCCCTCCACTTT. It specifies CASRFRGVGPLHF.

This clone has only one observation. The chain recombines TRBV23-1 with TRBJ1-5, with D hard to call. TRBV23-1 is placed among ORFs of uncertain function. With 4 bases removed from V and 2 bases from J, the gap between germline ends came to 15 bases. This CDR3 comprises 16 residues. The CDR3 DNA is TGCGCCAGCAGTCGCGCTTATTCGGAGGGCAATCAGCCCCAGCATTTT. Protein: CASSRAYSEGNQPQHF.

The chain employs TRBV11-2 and TRBJ2-3, with 9 bases aligning to TRBD2. V lost 10 bases, J lost 2 bases, and 10 bases stayed unmatched. From germline, CDR1 is SGHAT and CDR2 FQNNGV. CDR3 length: 15 amino acids. CDR3: CATARASGDTDTQYF. The CDR3 coding sequence is TGTGCCACGGCCAGGGCTAGCGGGGACACAGATACGCAGTATTTT.

The chain employs TRBV28 and TRBJ2-7, with TRBD2 matching over 7 bases. Germline assignment: CDR1 MDHEN and CDR2 SYDVKM. The CDR3 runs to 15 residues. The trim removed 6 bases at V and 0 bases at J, leaving 8 bases unmatched. CDR3 sequence: CASSSPGLSSYEQYF. CDR3 nucleotide sequence: TGTGCCAGCAGCTCACCGGGACTAAGCTCCTACGAGCAGTACTTC. Drawing the rest from reference TRBV28 and TRBJ2-7, the complete variable domain is DVKVTQSSRYLVKRTGEKVFLECVQDMDHENMFWYRQDPGLGLRLIYFSYDVKMKEKGDIPEGYSVSREKKERFSLILESASTNQTSMYLCASSSPGLSSYEQYFGPGTRLTVT.

V gene TRBV29-1 combines with J gene TRBJ1-2, with D possibly being TRBD1 (5 bases). This CDR3 has 15 residues. Trimming took 3 bases from V and 4 from J, leaving 18 bases between them. CDR1 is SQVTM, CDR2 ANQGSEA, per germline. The DNA for the CDR3 is TGCAGCGTTGAGGCGGGACGTGGTCTATTCTATGGCTACACCTTC. It is translated as CSVEAGRGLFYGYTF.

The rearrangement links TRBV29-1 to TRBJ2-7; D unresolved. With 4 bases removed from V and 6 bases from J, the gap between germline ends came to 16 bases. The CDR3 is 13 amino acids. In germline, CDR1 is SQVTM, CDR2 ANQGSEA. DNA of the CDR3: TGCAGCGTTGCCGGTACTACCTTGGGCGAGCAGTACTTC. Encoded protein: CSVAGTTLGEQYF.

The CDR3 region is CASSNRGLSTDTQYF. DNA for the CDR3: TGTGCCAGCAGCAACAGGGGATTAAGCACAGATACGCAGTATTTT. This chain connects TRBV27 to TRBJ2-3, with 7 bases matching TRBD1. Germline CDR1 is MNHEY and CDR2 is SMNVEV (reference sequence). V gave up 6 bases and J gave up 0 bases; unmatched junction bases: 6. The CDR3 has 15 residues.

The rearrangement uses TRBV15 and TRBJ1-6; 9 bases fit TRBD1. The germline V gene has CDR1 LNHNV and CDR2 YYDKDF (reference sequence). This CDR3 is built from 15 residues. V lost 5 bases, J lost 10 bases, and 9 bases stayed unmatched. CDR3 bases: TGTGCCACCAGCGATGAGGCGACAGGGGGATCACCCCTCCACTTT. It translates to CATSDEATGGSPLHF.